These 11 T cell receptor beta chains came from one sample sequenced in a study of blood T cell repertoires in COVID-19. Method: immunoSEQ multiplex PCR; TCRdb's copy keeps in-frame clones and lacks some. This sample has 130,000 or so clones, with 80% to 90% found just once. The specimen sequenced was PBMCs or T cells enriched from blood (not recorded which). Receptors were obtained from a woman between 50 and 59 years old with acute COVID-19.

The chain joins TRBV9 to TRBJ2-1; 12 positions agree with TRBD1. Germline V gives CDR1 SGDLS, CDR2 YYNGEE. Trimming at V came to 3 bases and at J to 8 bases, leaving 12 bases not matched to a gene. The CDR3 is 17 residues long. CDR3 sequence (DNA): TGTGCCAGCAGCGCGAGACAACCGGGACAGGGGGCCGATGAGCAGTTCTTC. Translated, it gives CASSARQPGQGADEQFF.

This chain links TRBV2 with TRBJ2-3, with a possible D match to TRBD2 (6 bases). V was trimmed by 8 bases and J by 4 bases, leaving 19 bases between them. Germline assignment: CDR1 SNHLY and CDR2 FYNNEI. This CDR3 comprises 15 residues. The CDR3 loop reads CASSAGTVWPDTQYF. The CDR3 DNA follows: TGTGCCAGCTCGGCGGGGACCGTATGGCCAGATACGCAGTATTTT.

This rearrangement joins TRBV10-3 to TRBJ2-1; 11 positions match TRBD2. This CDR3 spans 14 amino acids. The V gene's germline CDR1 is ENHRY and CDR2 SYGVKD. The trim removed 5 bases at V and 7 bases at J, leaving 4 bases unmatched. The CDR3 reads CAISPGLAANEQFF. DNA for the CDR3: TGTGCCATCAGTCCGGGACTAGCGGCAAATGAGCAGTTCTTC.

The chain combines TRBV5-1 with TRBJ2-1; 8 nucleotides align to TRBD2. J gave up 10 bases and V 0 bases, and 6 bases lay outside the gene matches. Germline assignment: CDR1 SGHRS and CDR2 YFSETQ. The CDR3 sequence is 14 residues long. The CDR3 nucleotides are TGCGCCAGCAGCTTGGCCGGGGGGGCACCGGAGCAGTTCTTC. Encoded protein: CASSLAGGAPEQFF.

V is TRBV28 and J is TRBJ2-3; D is possibly TRBD2 (6 bases). V was cut by 4 bases and J by 3 bases, with 14 bases left in between. This CDR3 region has 15 residues. Germline V CDR1 and CDR2: MDHEN, SYDVKM. The CDR3 protein is CASSYQRAGTDTQYF. CDR3 bases: TGTGCCAGCAGTTATCAGCGGGCGGGGACAGATACGCAGTATTTT.

About this clone: The junction does not match germline at one end; this may be a read error. The CDR3 loop is CASSLARATIPDF. The CDR3 nucleotides are TGTGCCAGCAGCTTAGCGAGGGCGACCATCCCAGACTTC. This chain joins TRBV7-9 and TRBJ2-7; weak D call: TRBD2 (5 bases). From germline, CDR1 is SEHNR and CDR2 FQNEAQ (reference sequence). This CDR3 is built from 13 residues. Full variable domain (rest looked up from reference TRBV7-9 and TRBJ2-7): DTGVSQNPRHKITKRGQNVTFRCDPISEHNRLYWYRQTLGQGPEFLTYFQNEAQLEKSRLLSDRFSAERPKGSFSTLEIQRTEQGDSAMYLCASSLARATIPDFGPGTRLTVT.

The CDR3 is CATSDPGTSGSVRDTQYF. CDR3 DNA sequence: TGTGCCACCAGTGATCCGGGGACTAGCGGGAGTGTAAGAGATACGCAGTATTTT. V and J are TRBV24-1 and TRBJ2-3; 14 bases agree with TRBD2. The CDR3 is 18 residues long. CDR1 is KGHDR and CDR2 is SFDVKD in the germline V gene. Unmatched junction bases numbered 9, after V lost 3 bases and J lost 5 bases.

The rearrangement links TRBV19 to TRBJ2-1, with 15 bases fitting TRBD2. This CDR3 region has 19 residues. The V and J ends lost 6 bases and 1 base, in that order; junction bases with no gene match: 10. From germline, CDR1 is LNHDA and CDR2 SQIVND (reference sequence). CDR3 residues: CASSPTRGTSGRSYNEQFF. The CDR3 bases are TGTGCCAGTAGCCCTACCCGGGGGACTAGCGGGAGGTCCTACAATGAGCAGTTCTTC. The whole variable domain, remainder taken from reference TRBV19 and TRBJ2-1, is DGGITQSPKYLFRKEGQNVTLSCEQNLNHDAMYWYRQDPGQGLRLIYYSQIVNDFQKGDIAEGYSVSREKKESFPLTVTSAQKNPTAFYLCASSPTRGTSGRSYNEQFFGPGTRLTVL.

This clone occurred once. This chain uses TRBV28 with TRBJ2-5; tentatively, D is TRBD2 (7 bases). Germline lookup yields CDR1 MDHEN and CDR2 SYDVKM. V was trimmed by 6 bases and J by 6 bases, leaving 11 bases between them. This CDR3 is 12 amino acids long. CDR3 loop: CASRRGGKTQYF. The CDR3, as DNA: TGTGCCAGCAGGAGGGGGGGGAAGACCCAGTACTTC.

Notes on this clone: Compared with germline, one end of the junction differs, possibly owing to a read error. Here the CDR3 DNA reads TGTGCCAGCAGTTACTCGCCTACCCCACTAGCGGGAGTGTCGGATTTT. This encodes CASSYSPTPLAGVSDF. This chain uses TRBV6-5 with TRBJ2-3; TRBD2 matches 11 bases. CDR1 MNHEY and CDR2 SVGAGI come from the germline V gene. This CDR3 has 16 residues.

Comments on this clone: The same CDR3 can be traced to other DNA sequences in this sample. The J gene is TRBJ1-3, the V gene TRBV9; no clear D gene. This CDR3 has 15 residues. V lost 0 bases to trimming and J lost 4 bases, with 11 bases between them. CDR1 is SGDLS, CDR2 YYNGEE, per germline. CDR3 coding DNA: TGTGCCAGCAGCGTAGTTGGAGGGTCAGGAAACACCATATATTTT. Translation gives CASSVVGGSGNTIYF.